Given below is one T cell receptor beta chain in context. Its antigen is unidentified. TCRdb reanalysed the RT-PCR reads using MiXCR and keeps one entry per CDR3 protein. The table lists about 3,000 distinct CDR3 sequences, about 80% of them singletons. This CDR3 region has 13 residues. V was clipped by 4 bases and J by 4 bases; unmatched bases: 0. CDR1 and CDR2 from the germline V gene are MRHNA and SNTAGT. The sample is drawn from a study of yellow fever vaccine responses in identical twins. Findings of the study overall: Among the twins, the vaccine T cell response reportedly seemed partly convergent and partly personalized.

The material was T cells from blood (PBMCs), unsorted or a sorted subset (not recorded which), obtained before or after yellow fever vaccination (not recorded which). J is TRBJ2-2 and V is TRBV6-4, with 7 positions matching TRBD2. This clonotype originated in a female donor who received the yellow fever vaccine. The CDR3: CASSGTSTGELFF. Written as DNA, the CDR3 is TGTGCCAGCAGTGGGACTAGCACCGGGGAGCTGTTTTTT.